This T cell receptor (beta chain) was identified during a study of blood T cell repertoires in COVID-19. As for the study in general: The United States, Italy and Spain provided the acute and convalescent COVID-19 samples. The cDNA or gDNA used as material had been derived from T cells, B-cell-depleted T cells, or PBMCs.

The CDR3 consists of 14 residues. Germline lookup yields CDR1 MDHEN and CDR2 SYDVKM. V lost 2 bases and J lost 4, with 9 bases in between. In the source study's methods: Estimates of nucleated cell counts were drawn from the amplification of reference gene primers. The table came from immunoSEQ multiplex PCR; TCRdb's copy has only in-frame clones and leaves some out. V, J and clone size derive from that table, while D and trimming were established from the DNA sequence. Found here are fewer than 350,000 clones, 86% of them singletons; the top ten hold over 9.5%. The source is a woman in her twenties or thirties with COVID-19, enrolled during active disease. V gene TRBV28 combines with J gene TRBJ2-1; D call uncertain. Sample: peripheral blood. The CDR3 protein is CASSLPITYNEQFF. In DNA, the CDR3 is TGTGCCAGCAGTTTACCCATTACATACAATGAGCAGTTCTTC.